These 5 T cell receptor beta chains were all obtained from the same sample, sequenced in a study of HIV-infected patients and healthy controls. Roughly three months, about 14 weeks, into antiretroviral therapy, follow-up blood was collected. All unsorted peripheral T cells were captured because whole blood was used without fractionation. Reverse transcription used about 500 ng RNA and constant-region primers for alpha and beta. Each of the alpha and beta chains got its own library through chain-specific third strand synthesis with indices. One entry per CDR3 protein, called by TCRdb with MiXCR from the 5' RACE reads. The profile shows 18,000 or so distinct CDR3 sequences, more than 7.5% of them singletons. The sample was blood, taken during antiretroviral therapy. The receptors were gathered from an adult with HIV infection.

This clonotype has at least ten counts. The rearrangement joins TRBV6-5 to TRBJ2-1, with D perhaps TRBD2 (6 bases). The CDR3 covers 14 residues. The germline V and J ends were trimmed by 2 bases and 2 bases, with 7 bases remaining between them. Germline V lookup: CDR1 MNHEY, CDR2 SVGAGI. This chain's CDR3 is CASSYERAYNEQFF. CDR3 bases: TGTGCCAGCAGTTACGAGCGGGCCTACAATGAGCAGTTCTTC.

The chain is built from TRBV6-5 and TRBJ2-3; D is uncertain. The CDR3 is 13 residues long. V was clipped by 0 bases and J by 5 bases, with 6 bases between them. Germline V gene data show CDR1 as MNHEY and CDR2 as SVGAGI. The CDR3 DNA follows: TGTGCCAGCAGTTACTCGAGAAGAGATACGCAGTATTTT. Its translation: CASSYSRRDTQYF.

This clonotype was detected ten times or more. The chain combines TRBV2 with TRBJ2-2, with D possibly TRBD1 on 5 matching bases. The germline CDR1 and CDR2 sequences are SNHLY and FYNNEI. CDR3 length: 14 residues. The V end lost 6 bases, the J end lost 3 bases, and 11 bases lay between the germline ends. CDR3 in amino acids: CASSGTGYTGELFF. CDR3 sequence (DNA): TGTGCCAGCAGCGGTACAGGTTACACCGGGGAGCTGTTTTTT.

This clonotype was detected many times. The rearrangement uses TRBV10-2 and TRBJ2-3; 7 bases fit TRBD2. CDR3 length equals 14 residues. CDR1 is WSHSY, CDR2 SAAADI, per germline. V trimming: 8 bases; J trimming: 0 bases; junction bases outside the gene matches: 5. The CDR3 region has the DNA TGCGCCAGCTCTAGCGGTACTAGCACAGATACGCAGTATTTT. It specifies CASSSGTSTDTQYF.

This clonotype was seen at least ten times. The genes are TRBV5-1 and TRBJ2-5; 13 bases are shared with TRBD2. Germline V lookup: CDR1 SGHRS, CDR2 YFSETQ. V shed 2 bases and J 0 bases; nucleotides not matched to a gene: 7. This CDR3 has 18 amino acids. The CDR3, as DNA: TGCGCCAGCAGCTTACGACTAGCGGGGGGACCGTACCAAGAGACCCAGTACTTC. Protein sequence: CASSLRLAGGPYQETQYF.